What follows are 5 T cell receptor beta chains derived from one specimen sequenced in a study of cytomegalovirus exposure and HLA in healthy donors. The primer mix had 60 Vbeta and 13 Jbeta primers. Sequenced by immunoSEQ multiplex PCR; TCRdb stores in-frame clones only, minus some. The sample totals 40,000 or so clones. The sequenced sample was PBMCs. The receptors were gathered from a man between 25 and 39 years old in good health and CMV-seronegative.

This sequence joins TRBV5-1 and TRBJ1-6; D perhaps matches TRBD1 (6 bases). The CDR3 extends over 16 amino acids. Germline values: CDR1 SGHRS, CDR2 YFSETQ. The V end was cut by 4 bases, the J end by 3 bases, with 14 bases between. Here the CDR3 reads CASSVTGRDYNSPLHF. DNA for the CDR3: TGCGCCAGCAGCGTTACAGGGCGCGACTATAATTCACCCCTCCACTTT.

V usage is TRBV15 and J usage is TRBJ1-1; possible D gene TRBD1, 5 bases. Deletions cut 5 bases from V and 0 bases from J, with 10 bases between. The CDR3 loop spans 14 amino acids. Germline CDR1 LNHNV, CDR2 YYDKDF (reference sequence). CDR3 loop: CATSAGPLNTEAFF. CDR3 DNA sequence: TGTGCCACCAGCGCGGGACCGCTGAACACTGAAGCTTTCTTT.

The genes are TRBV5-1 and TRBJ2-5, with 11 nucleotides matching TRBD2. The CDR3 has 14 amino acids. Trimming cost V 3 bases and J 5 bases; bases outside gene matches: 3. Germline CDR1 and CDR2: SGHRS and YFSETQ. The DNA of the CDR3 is TGCGCCAGCAGCTATAGCGGGAGGGGGGAGACCCAGTACTTC. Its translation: CASSYSGRGETQYF.

CDR3 sequence (DNA): TGTGCCAGCAGCGGGGGACTAGCGGTCCAAGAGACCCAGTACTTC. Its translation is CASSGGLAVQETQYF. This chain joins TRBV9 and TRBJ2-5; 11 bases are shared with TRBD2. V gave up 3 bases and J gave up 1 base; unmatched junction bases: 2. The CDR3 has 15 residues. The germline V gene encodes CDR1 SGDLS and CDR2 YYNGEE. The full variable domain, in which reference TRBV9 and TRBJ2-5 provide the parts outside the CDR3, is DSGVTQTPKHLITATGQRVTLRCSPRSGDLSVYWYQQSLDQGLQFLIQYYNGEERAKGNILERFSAQQFPDLHSELNLSSLELGDSALYFCASSGGLAVQETQYFGPGTRLLVL.

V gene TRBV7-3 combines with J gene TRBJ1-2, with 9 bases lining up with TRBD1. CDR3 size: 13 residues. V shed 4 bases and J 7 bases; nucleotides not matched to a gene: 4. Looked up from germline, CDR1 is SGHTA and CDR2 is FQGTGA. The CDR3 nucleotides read TGTGCCAGCAGCTCAGGGACAGGGAGTGGCTACACCTTC. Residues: CASSSGTGSGYTF.